A single sample is the source of the 23 T cell receptor beta chains below, sequenced in a study of T cells of healthy individuals. TCRdb reprocessed the 5' RACE reads via MiXCR and lists one record per CDR3 protein. The sample consists of about 100,000 distinct CDR3 sequences, approximately 15% of them appearing once. These receptor sequences come from a human donor in good health.

A few counts support this clonotype. The chain joins TRBV27 to TRBJ1-5; no clear D gene. Germline CDR1 reads MNHEY; CDR2 reads SMNVEV (reference sequence). The CDR3 length is 14 residues. Between the trimmed V and J ends, which lost 10 bases and 1 base, there was a span of 14 bases. The DNA for the CDR3 is TGTGCCACCTCCCCGGGTTGGAGCAATCAGCCCCAGCATTTT. It is translated as CATSPGWSNQPQHF.

There are a few counts of this clonotype. CDR3 in DNA: TGTGCCAGCAGCAAGCTCCGTCGTGAGGTGTACGAGCAGTACTTC. It yields the protein CASSKLRREVYEQYF. This chain connects TRBV11-2 to TRBJ2-7; D remains unclear. The V end lost 5 bases, the J end lost 4 bases, and 18 bases lay between the germline ends. The CDR3 has 15 amino acids. The V gene's germline CDR1 is SGHAT and CDR2 FQNNGV.

The V and J genes are TRBV27 and TRBJ2-5, with 8 bases identical to TRBD2. Germline V gives CDR1 MNHEY, CDR2 SMNVEV (reference sequence). The CDR3 has 16 amino acids. The junction had 9 bases not matched to a gene; V was cut back by 2 bases and J by 4 bases. CDR3 bases: TGTGCCAGCAGTTTACGAACTAGCGGTTACCCAGAGACCCAGTACTTC. It yields the protein CASSLRTSGYPETQYF.

The chain employs TRBV6-5 and TRBJ2-3, with 10 nucleotides matching TRBD2. Germline V gives CDR1 MNHEY, CDR2 SVGAGI. Losses at the gene ends were 5 bases for V and 2 bases for J; bases not matched to a gene: 7. The CDR3 totals 16 residues. The CDR3 sequence is CASSRVSGGTTDTQYF. DNA of the CDR3: TGTGCCAGCAGTCGAGTTAGCGGGGGGACCACAGATACGCAGTATTTT.

This clonotype appeared many times. V usage is TRBV20-1 and J usage is TRBJ2-7; possibly TRBD2 for D (5 bases). Germline values: CDR1 DFQATT, CDR2 SNEGSKA (reference sequence). Trimming removed 6 bases at V and 6 bases at J, with 18 bases between. CDR3 size: 13 residues. The CDR3 region has the DNA TGCAGTGCCGCGGGCTCCGGTTTGTCCGAGCAGTACTTC. Translating gives CSAAGSGLSEQYF.

The CDR3 DNA reads as TGTGCCAGCAGTTTGAATATACCGACAGAACTGTTTTTT. Translated, it gives CASSLNIPTELFF. The gene calls are TRBV28 and TRBJ1-4; weak D call: TRBD1 (5 bases). Germline V gene lookup returns CDR1 MDHEN and CDR2 SYDVKM. The CDR3 is 13 residues long. V lost 3 bases and J 12 bases, leaving 14 bases between the germline ends.

This clonotype was observed a handful of times. V is TRBV4-3 and J is TRBJ1-2; 8 positions agree with TRBD1. V gave up 1 base and J gave up 4 bases; unmatched junction bases: 5. The CDR3 has 15 residues. The germline V gene encodes CDR1 LGHNA and CDR2 YSLEER. The CDR3 is CASSQGRGQGYGYTF. The CDR3, as DNA: TGCGCCAGCAGCCAAGGCCGTGGACAGGGCTATGGCTACACCTTC.

This sequence joins TRBV11-1 and TRBJ2-2; the D is unclear. V lost 2 bases and J lost 5, with 6 bases in between. Germline-derived CDR1 and CDR2 are SGHAT and FQDESV (reference sequence). This CDR3 is 13 amino acids long. The CDR3 region is CASSLKLTGELFF. The CDR3 nucleotides are TGTGCCAGCAGCTTAAAATTGACCGGGGAGCTGTTTTTT.

In this sample, this clonotype turned up many times. CDR3 residues: CAGLVGGNYNEQFF. The CDR3, as DNA: TGTGCCGGATTAGTGGGAGGGAACTACAATGAGCAGTTCTTC. This chain joins TRBV7-9 and TRBJ2-1; 7 bases fit TRBD2. CDR3 size: 14 residues. After removal of 11 bases from V and 3 bases from J, the junction contained 10 bases not matched to a gene. Looked up from germline, CDR1 is SEHNR and CDR2 is FQNEAQ (reference sequence). Full variable domain (remainder filled in from reference TRBV7-9 and TRBJ2-1): DTGVSQNPRHKITKRGQNVTFRCDPISEHNRLYWYRQTLGQGPEFLTYFQNEAQLEKSRLLSDRFSAERPKGSFSTLEIQRTEQGDSAMYLCAGLVGGNYNEQFFGPGTRLTVL.

The gene calls are TRBV6-2 or TRBV6-3 and TRBJ2-7; TRBD1 agrees at 9 bases. The CDR3 totals 14 residues. Trimming at V came to 6 bases and at J to 6 bases, leaving 9 bases not matched to a gene. The germline V gene encodes CDR1 MNHEY and CDR2 SVGEGT. For the CDR3, the DNA is TGTGCCAGCAGGACACGGGACAGGGCGGGCGAGCAGTACTTC. It codes for CASRTRDRAGEQYF.

This clonotype was seen only a few times. The chain has TRBV5-1 and TRBJ2-1, with 9 bases that match TRBD1. The CDR3 runs to 16 residues. V dropped 4 bases and J dropped 6; count of bases not matched to a gene: 11. CDR1 SGHRS and CDR2 YFSETQ come from the germline V gene. Here the CDR3 DNA reads TGCGCCAGCAGCCACCCGGGACAGGGTTGGTCCAATGAGCAGTTCTTC. Amino acids: CASSHPGQGWSNEQFF.

The V call is TRBV6-2 or TRBV6-3, the J call TRBJ2-5, with D possibly being TRBD1 (6 bases). Trimming cost V 5 bases and J 5 bases, with 12 bases left between them. This CDR3 has 13 amino acids. In germline, CDR1 is MNHEY, CDR2 SVGEGT. CDR3 DNA sequence: TGTGCCAGCAGTCACTACAGGGAGGAGACCCAGTACTTC. As protein: CASSHYREETQYF.

The chain has TRBV6-5 and TRBJ1-3; D may be TRBD1 (5 bases). Germline V lookup: CDR1 MNHEY, CDR2 SVGAGI. Trimming removed 0 bases at V and 2 bases at J, with 11 bases between. The CDR3 is 16 amino acids. This CDR3 reads CASSYSSEGTGNTIYF. The CDR3 DNA sequence: TGTGCCAGCAGTTACTCGTCGGAGGGGACTGGAAACACCATATATTTT.

This clonotype was seen at least ten times. The chain links TRBV7-8 to TRBJ1-1; D not resolved. The V end was cut by 0 bases, the J end by 5 bases, with 7 bases between. CDR1 and CDR2 from the germline V gene are SGHVS and FQNEAQ. This CDR3 comprises 13 residues. The chain's CDR3 is CASSLAGKTEAFF. The CDR3 bases are TGTGCCAGCAGCTTAGCAGGGAAGACTGAAGCTTTCTTT.

This clonotype appeared many times. The chain uses TRBV4-2 and TRBJ2-6; possibly TRBD2 for D (5 bases). From germline, CDR1 is LGHNA and CDR2 YNFKEQ. The CDR3 totals 15 residues. Trimming cost V 1 base and J 4 bases, with 8 bases left between them. CDR3 DNA sequence: TGTGCCAGCAGCCAAGCGGGGAGCGGGGCCAACGTCCTGACTTTC. This gives the protein CASSQAGSGANVLTF.

This chain connects TRBV7-6 to TRBJ2-4, with D uncertain. The CDR3 covers 15 residues. The V gene's germline CDR1 is SGHVS and CDR2 FNYEAQ. V was trimmed by 5 bases and J by 6 bases, leaving 17 bases between them. CDR3 in amino acids: CASSHSPGFGNIQYF. CDR3 DNA: TGTGCCAGCAGCCACTCGCCGGGTTTTGGAAACATTCAGTACTTC.

In its sample, this clonotype was seen many times. This chain links TRBV27 with TRBJ2-3; 8 bases are shared with TRBD2. The CDR3 contains 16 residues. Trimming at V came to 5 bases and at J to 2 bases, leaving 9 bases not matched to a gene. CDR1 and CDR2 (germline): MNHEY, SMNVEV (reference sequence). The CDR3 loop is CASSQLSGIDTDTQYF. In nucleotides, the CDR3 is TGTGCCAGCAGTCAACTTAGCGGGATCGACACAGATACGCAGTATTTT.

This clonotype was found once. V and J are TRBV5-6 and TRBJ2-3; D not resolved. The V end was cut by 0 bases, the J end by 1 base, with 21 bases between. The CDR3 length is 19 residues. The germline V gene encodes CDR1 SGHDT and CDR2 YYEEEE. In DNA, the CDR3 is TGTGCCAGCAGCTTGGCCCCTCGACCGCCCTGGCCCCGCACAGATACGCAGTATTTT. This codes for CASSLAPRPPWPRTDTQYF.

This clonotype showed up just once. CDR3 in DNA: TGTGCCAGCAGTTTTAGAGCCGGGACAGGGTACACTGAAGCTTTCTTT. Residues: CASSFRAGTGYTEAFF. J is TRBJ1-1 and V is TRBV27; 9 bases fit TRBD1. CDR3 length: 16 amino acids. The ends lost 3 bases at V and 3 bases at J; junction bases unmatched: 8. CDR1 MNHEY and CDR2 SMNVEV come from the germline V gene (reference sequence).

This clonotype has a handful of counts. CDR3 protein: CASSTTYTDTQYF. CDR3 coding DNA: TGTGCCAGCAGTACGACCTACACAGATACGCAGTATTTT. This chain joins TRBV6-6 and TRBJ2-3, with D hard to call. The V and J ends lost 5 bases and 2 bases respectively, with 8 bases between them. The CDR3 has 13 residues. Germline V CDR1 and CDR2: MNHNY, SVGAGI (reference sequence).

This clonotype was observed many times. The genes are TRBV27 and TRBJ2-1, with a possible D match to TRBD1 (5 bases). The CDR3 covers 14 residues. V was trimmed by 4 bases and J by 8 bases, leaving 15 bases between them. Germline V CDR1 and CDR2: MNHEY, SMNVEV (reference sequence). CDR3 loop: CASSSSTLGHEQFF. As DNA, the CDR3 is TGTGCCAGCAGTTCCTCTACTTTGGGGCATGAGCAGTTCTTC.

This clonotype was seen repeatedly, ten times or more. CDR3 DNA sequence: TGCAGTGCTAGAGATGCTACTAGCGGCCATGGGACCCAGTACTTC. It specifies CSARDATSGHGTQYF. The rearrangement joins TRBV20-1 to TRBJ2-5; 8 bases line up with TRBD2. Germline V gene sequence: CDR1 DFQATT, CDR2 SNEGSKA (reference sequence). V was pared by 0 bases and J by 7 bases, with 10 bases of the junction left unmatched. The CDR3 length is 15 residues.

This clonotype was seen more than once but under ten times. The rearrangement joins TRBV20-1 to TRBJ2-6, with no clear D. The CDR3 runs 13 residues. The V and J ends lost 3 bases and 8 bases respectively, with 11 bases between them. Germline-derived CDR1 and CDR2 are DFQATT and SNEGSKA (reference sequence). The CDR3 nucleotides are TGCAGTGCTAGTGGGGAAAACACCAACGTCCTGACTTTC. Its protein is CSASGENTNVLTF.